The 22 T cell receptor beta chains in this list originate from one sample, sequenced in a study of OX40 agonist ivuxolimab in advanced cancers. Here immunoSEQ multiplex PCR was the method, and the copy in TCRdb shows in-frame clones only, minus some. The sample carries about 27,000 clones, roughly four fifths recorded once. The specimen was CD4+ or CD8+ T cells sorted from blood, collected in a trial of the OX40 agonist ivuxolimab. Every receptor here comes from an adult with an advanced solid tumor such as melanoma, head and neck, liver or kidney cancer.

The V gene is TRBV7-9, the J gene TRBJ2-3, with 8 bases identical to TRBD2. Losses at the gene ends were 5 bases for V and 1 base for J; bases not matched to a gene: 2. The CDR3 consists of 14 residues. The germline CDR1 and CDR2 sequences are SEHNR and FQNEAQ (reference sequence). The CDR3 region has the DNA TGTGCCAGCAGCGCGGGACTAGGCACAGATACGCAGTATTTT. This sequence encodes CASSAGLGTDTQYF.

The chain employs TRBV10-2 and TRBJ2-1, with 12 bases lining up with TRBD2. The CDR3 contains 14 residues. Losses at the gene ends were 6 bases for V and 10 bases for J; bases not matched to a gene: 7. CDR1 and CDR2 (germline): WSHSY, SAAADI. CDR3 sequence reads: CASRESGTSGEQFF. In DNA form, the CDR3 reads TGCGCCAGCAGGGAATCTGGGACTAGCGGGGAGCAGTTCTTC.

The rearrangement uses TRBV6-4 and TRBJ2-7; 7 nucleotides line up with TRBD1. With 0 bases clipped from V and 3 bases from J, the junction kept 2 bases outside the gene matches. The CDR3 totals 14 residues. The germline CDR1 and CDR2 sequences are MRHNA and SNTAGT. CDR3 sequence reads: CASSDSPGGYEQYF. The CDR3 nucleotides read TGTGCCAGCAGTGACTCTCCAGGGGGCTACGAGCAGTACTTC.

The chain employs TRBV5-5 and TRBJ1-2, with 8 bases aligning to TRBD1. After removal of 0 bases from V and 5 bases from J, the junction contained 0 bases not matched to a gene. Per germline, CDR1 SGHKS and CDR2 YYEKEE (reference sequence). The CDR3 length is 13 residues. The CDR3 nucleotides read TGTGCCAGCAGCTTGGACAGGGGGTATGGCTACACCTTC. It translates to CASSLDRGYGYTF.

The rearrangement uses TRBV10-2 and TRBJ1-3, with D possibly matching TRBD1 (6 bases). Germline V gives CDR1 WSHSY, CDR2 SAAADI. The CDR3 extends over 15 amino acids. V lost 6 bases and J 4 bases, leaving 16 bases between the germline ends. The CDR3 region has the DNA TGCGCCAGCAGCCCTGCCACAGGGTTAGGAAACACCATATATTTT. This encodes CASSPATGLGNTIYF.

This chain connects TRBV7-8 to TRBJ2-1, with TRBD2 identical over 9 bases. The CDR3 extends over 18 amino acids. The V segment lost 8 bases and the J segment 0 bases; nucleotides outside the gene matches: 14. CDR1 and CDR2 from the germline V gene are SGHVS and FQNEAQ. Here the CDR3 DNA reads TGTGCCAGCGGGATCCCCCTCGGCGGGAGGGCCTCCTACAATGAGCAGTTCTTC. Protein product: CASGIPLGGRASYNEQFF.

This chain joins TRBV21-1 and TRBJ2-7. TRBV21-1 counts as a pseudogene. The CDR3 runs to 13 residues. The CDR3 is CASSQDVSYEQYF. The DNA for the CDR3 is TGTGCCAGCAGCCAAGACGTCTCCTACGAGCAGTACTTC.

This sequence joins TRBV29-1 and TRBJ2-1; tentative D call: TRBD1 (6 bases). The germline V and J ends were trimmed by 3 bases and 3 bases, with 12 bases remaining between them. Germline V lookup: CDR1 SQVTM, CDR2 ANQGSEA. The CDR3 length is 14 residues. Written as DNA, the CDR3 is TGCAGCGTTGATCTGGGGGCTCGCTACAATGAGCAGTTCTTC. It codes for CSVDLGARYNEQFF.

This clone is medium-sized (0.01 to 0.1%) in the sample. The chain joins TRBV6-1 to TRBJ2-7; TRBD1 aligns across 10 bases. The CDR3 loop spans 15 amino acids. The germline V gene has CDR1 MNHNS and CDR2 SASEGT. V lost 5 bases to trimming and J lost 1 base; unmatched junction nucleotides: 5. The CDR3 loop is CASSPTGGLSYEQYF. As DNA, the CDR3 is TGTGCCAGCAGTCCGACAGGGGGCCTATCCTACGAGCAGTACTTC.

The table lists this clone with a few counts. V gene TRBV5-6 combines with J gene TRBJ2-3; TRBD2 matches at 8 bases. J gave up 2 bases and V 3 bases, and 8 bases lay outside the gene matches. This CDR3 comprises 16 residues. The germline V gene has CDR1 SGHDT and CDR2 YYEEEE. The CDR3 loop is CASSSPWREATDTQYF. The CDR3 DNA reads as TGTGCCAGCAGCTCCCCGTGGCGGGAGGCCACAGATACGCAGTATTTT.

The chain uses TRBV7-8 and TRBJ1-6; maybe TRBD1 (6 bases). Per germline, CDR1 SGHVS and CDR2 FQNEAQ. CDR3 length: 15 residues. The V and J ends lost 5 bases and 6 bases respectively, with 14 bases between them. CDR3: CASSPNRAGNSPLHF. CDR3 DNA sequence: TGTGCCAGCAGCCCCAACAGGGCGGGTAATTCACCCCTCCACTTT.

V usage is TRBV28 and J usage is TRBJ2-3; D is uncertain. CDR3 length: 17 residues. Germline V gives CDR1 MDHEN, CDR2 SYDVKM. The V end lost 1 base, the J end lost 0 bases, and 14 bases lay between the germline ends. CDR3 region: CASSLSTDRVSTDTQYF. The CDR3 DNA sequence: TGTGCCAGCAGTTTATCGACTGACCGGGTTAGCACAGATACGCAGTATTTT. Full variable domain (rest looked up from reference TRBV28 and TRBJ2-3): DVKVTQSSRYLVKRTGEKVFLECVQDMDHENMFWYRQDPGLGLRLIYFSYDVKMKEKGDIPEGYSVSREKKERFSLILESASTNQTSMYLCASSLSTDRVSTDTQYFGPGTRLTVL.

The gene calls are TRBV7-8 and TRBJ1-1, with D maybe TRBD1 (5 bases). The germline CDR1 and CDR2 sequences are SGHVS and FQNEAQ. Between the trimmed V and J ends, which lost 8 bases and 8 bases, there was a span of 9 bases. This CDR3 has 10 residues. CDR3 sequence (DNA): TGTGCCAGCTCGGGGCAGGAAGCTTTCTTT. Its translation: CASSGQEAFF.

This clone appeared once. J is TRBJ2-7 and V is TRBV6-6; weak D call: TRBD2 (6 bases). CDR1 is MNHNY and CDR2 is SVGAGI in the germline V gene (reference sequence). Trimming stripped 6 bases from V and 2 bases from J, with 11 bases between. The CDR3 runs to 13 residues. In DNA, the CDR3 is TGTGCCAGCAGACCGGGACTCACCTACGAGCAGTACTTC. This translates into CASRPGLTYEQYF.

The chain carries TRBV9 and TRBJ2-1, with no clear D. V shed 0 bases and J shed 4 bases, with 2 bases lying between them. Germline assignment: CDR1 SGDLS and CDR2 YYNGEE. The CDR3 is 12 residues long. The chain's CDR3 is CASSVGYNEQFF. CDR3 DNA sequence: TGTGCCAGCAGCGTAGGTTACAATGAGCAGTTCTTC.

The genes are TRBV5-1 and TRBJ2-1; D not resolved. The CDR3 consists of 15 residues. Germline V lookup: CDR1 SGHRS, CDR2 YFSETQ. Trimming removed 4 bases from V and 0 bases from J, with 11 bases in between. CDR3 sequence reads: CASSPRKSSYNEQFF. Here the CDR3 DNA reads TGCGCCAGCAGCCCCCGTAAGAGCTCCTACAATGAGCAGTTCTTC.

The chain's CDR3 is CASSESAGDSNTGELFF. Here the CDR3 DNA reads TGCGCCAGCAGTGAGTCGGCAGGGGATTCGAACACCGGGGAGCTGTTTTTT. This rearrangement joins TRBV10-1 to TRBJ2-2, with TRBD1 as a possible D gene (6 bases). Germline lookup yields CDR1 WNHNN and CDR2 SYGVQD (reference sequence). Trimming cost V 0 bases and J 0 bases, with 11 bases left between them. The CDR3 has 17 amino acids.

This clone was detected only once. The chain links TRBV19 to TRBJ2-3; the D gene is possibly TRBD1 (6 bases). The length of the CDR3 is 14 residues. Trimming left V 5 bases short and J 1 base short, with 10 bases between. Germline-derived CDR1 and CDR2 are LNHDA and SQIVND (reference sequence). The CDR3 is CASSPGAGTDTQYF. CDR3 nucleotides: TGTGCCAGTAGTCCAGGGGCGGGCACAGATACGCAGTATTTT.

The rearrangement links TRBV5-6 to TRBJ2-7, with D possibly TRBD1 on 6 matching bases. Germline CDR1 SGHDT, CDR2 YYEEEE. V was pared by 0 bases and J by 6 bases, with 7 bases between. CDR3 length equals 12 residues. For the CDR3, the DNA is TGTGCCAGCAGCTTGGAAGGGGGCGAGCAGTACTTC. Translation gives CASSLEGGEQYF.

The gene calls are TRBV7-3 and TRBJ2-1, with D maybe TRBD1 (6 bases). V was cut by 2 bases and J by 5 bases, with 7 bases left in between. There are 13 residues in the CDR3. Germline CDR1 reads SGHTA; CDR2 reads FQGTGA. This CDR3 is CASSLSGDNEQFF. The CDR3 DNA reads as TGTGCCAGCAGCTTATCAGGGGACAATGAGCAGTTCTTC.

The chain employs TRBV27 and TRBJ1-1; D is uncertain. The V end was cut by 4 bases, the J end by 1 base, with 10 bases between. CDR1 and CDR2 from the germline V gene are MNHEY and SMNVEV (reference sequence). The CDR3 is 14 amino acids. CDR3 amino acids: CASSYSAGNTEAFF. The CDR3 region has the DNA TGTGCCAGCAGTTACTCCGCAGGGAACACTGAAGCTTTCTTT.

The chain uses TRBV29-1 and TRBJ2-7; D ambiguous. Germline CDR1 is SQVTM and CDR2 is ANQGSEA. The CDR3 sequence is 13 residues long. V lost 1 base and J 5 bases, leaving 12 bases between the germline ends. The DNA for the CDR3 is TGCAGCGTTGAAGTTGGGAATGGGAACGAGCAGTACTTC. It specifies CSVEVGNGNEQYF.